This T cell receptor (beta chain) was sequenced during a study of cytomegalovirus exposure and HLA in healthy donors. From germline, CDR1 is SGHAT and CDR2 FQNNGV. The CDR3 loop spans 18 amino acids. The ends lost 1 base at V and 1 base at J; junction bases unmatched: 10. Donors were drawn from the approximately 120-subject validation cohort, separate from the approximately 620-subject first cohort. For this clone: As yet, its antigen is unknown.

Repertoires were generated with immunoSEQ multiplex PCR, while TCRdb's copy carries only in-frame clones and drops some. The sample consists of some 170,000 clones, roughly 84% of them appearing once. General study results and limits: Using the classifier, cytomegalovirus status was reportedly diagnosed with high specificity and sensitivity. Rare TCR sequences predominated, though certain public TCRs were found in many donors.

This chain uses TRBV11-2 with TRBJ2-3; TRBD2 aligns across 8 bases. Specimen: PBMCs. The TCR originated in a man aged 25 to 45 in good health and CMV-seropositive. The CDR3 DNA is TGTGCCAGCAGCTTAGGTATCAGGAGCGGGAGCGGCACAGATACGCAGTATTTT. Its protein is CASSLGIRSGSGTDTQYF. Drawing the rest from reference TRBV11-2 and TRBJ2-3, the complete variable domain is EAGVAQSPRYKIIEKRQSVAFWCNPISGHATLYWYQQILGQGPKLLIQFQNNGVVDDSQLPKDRFSAERLKGVDSTLKIQPAKLEDSAVYLCASSLGIRSGSGTDTQYFGPGTRLTVL.